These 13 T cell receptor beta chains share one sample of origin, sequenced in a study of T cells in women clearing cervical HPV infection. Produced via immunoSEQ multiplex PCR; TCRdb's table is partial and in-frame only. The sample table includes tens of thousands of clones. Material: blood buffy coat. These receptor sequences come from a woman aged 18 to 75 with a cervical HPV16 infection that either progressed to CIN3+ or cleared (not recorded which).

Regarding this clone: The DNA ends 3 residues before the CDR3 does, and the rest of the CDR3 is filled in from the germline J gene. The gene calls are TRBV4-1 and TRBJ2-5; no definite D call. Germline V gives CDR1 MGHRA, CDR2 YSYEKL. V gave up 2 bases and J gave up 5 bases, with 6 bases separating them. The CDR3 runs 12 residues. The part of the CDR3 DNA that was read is TGCGCCAGCAGCCAACCCTCGGAGACC. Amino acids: CASSQPSET. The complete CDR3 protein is CASSQPSETQYF.

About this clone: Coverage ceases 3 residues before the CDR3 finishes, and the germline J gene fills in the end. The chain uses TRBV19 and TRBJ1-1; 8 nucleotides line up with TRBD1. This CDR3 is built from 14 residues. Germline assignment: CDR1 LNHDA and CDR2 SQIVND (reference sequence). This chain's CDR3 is CASSIWTGREGAFF. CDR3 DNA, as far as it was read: TGTGCCAGTAGTATCTGGACAGGGAGGGAGGGA.

The sequenced CDR3 bases are TGTGCCAGCAGCTTGGTCAGTACTGGAAACACC. As protein: CASSLVSTGNT. The CDR3, in full, reads CASSLVSTGNTIYF. The chain is built from TRBV5-6 and TRBJ1-3; D is ambiguous. The CDR3 end is not reached by the read, which stops 3 residues before it; the germline J gene fills it in. CDR3 size: 14 residues. Trimming removed 0 bases at V and 2 bases at J, with 6 bases between. The germline V gene has CDR1 SGHDT and CDR2 YYEEEE.

CDR3 region: CSVEDMGADQPQHF. The sequenced CDR3 bases are TGCAGCGTTGAAGATATGGGGGCGGATCAGCCC. V usage is TRBV29-1 and J usage is TRBJ1-5; D is possibly TRBD1 (6 bases). With the read ending 3 residues before the CDR3 end, the germline J gene is used to fill in that end. Germline CDR1 and CDR2: SQVTM and ANQGSEA. CDR3 size: 14 residues. Trimming took off 0 bases at V and 5 bases at J, with 11 bases between the two ends.

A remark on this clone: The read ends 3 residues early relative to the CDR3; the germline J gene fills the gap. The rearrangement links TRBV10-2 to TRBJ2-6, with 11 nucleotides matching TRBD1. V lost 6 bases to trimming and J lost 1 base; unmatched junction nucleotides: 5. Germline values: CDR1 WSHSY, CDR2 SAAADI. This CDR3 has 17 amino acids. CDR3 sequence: CASRVGTGGSGANVLTF. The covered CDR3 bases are TGCGCCAGCAGGGTGGGGACAGGGGGTTCTGGGGCCAACGTC.

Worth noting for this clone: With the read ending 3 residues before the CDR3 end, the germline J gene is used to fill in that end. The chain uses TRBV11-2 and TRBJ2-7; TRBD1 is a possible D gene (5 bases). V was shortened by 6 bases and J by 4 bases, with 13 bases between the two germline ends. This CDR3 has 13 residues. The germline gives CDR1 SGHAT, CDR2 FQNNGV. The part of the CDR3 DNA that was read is TGTGCCAGCAGTACCAGGGTCGGTTACGAG. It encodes CASSTRVGYE. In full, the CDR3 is CASSTRVGYEQYF.

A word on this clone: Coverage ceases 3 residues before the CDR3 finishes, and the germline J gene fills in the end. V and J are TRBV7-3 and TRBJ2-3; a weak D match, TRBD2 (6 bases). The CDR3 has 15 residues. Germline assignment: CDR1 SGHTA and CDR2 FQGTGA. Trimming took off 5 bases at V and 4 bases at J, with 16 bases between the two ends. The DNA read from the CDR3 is TGTGCCAGCAGCCCACGACTAGGAGGCGCAGATACG. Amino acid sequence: CASSPRLGGADT. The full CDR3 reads CASSPRLGGADTQYF.

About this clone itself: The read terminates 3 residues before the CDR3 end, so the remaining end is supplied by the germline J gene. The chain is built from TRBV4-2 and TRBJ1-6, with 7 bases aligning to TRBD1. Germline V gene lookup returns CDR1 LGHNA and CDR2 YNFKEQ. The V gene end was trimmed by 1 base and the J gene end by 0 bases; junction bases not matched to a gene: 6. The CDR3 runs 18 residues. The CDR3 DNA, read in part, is TGTGCCAGCAGCCAAGTAGTGGGACAGAGCTCCTATAATTCACCC. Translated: CASSQVVGQSSYNSP. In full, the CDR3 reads CASSQVVGQSSYNSPLHF.

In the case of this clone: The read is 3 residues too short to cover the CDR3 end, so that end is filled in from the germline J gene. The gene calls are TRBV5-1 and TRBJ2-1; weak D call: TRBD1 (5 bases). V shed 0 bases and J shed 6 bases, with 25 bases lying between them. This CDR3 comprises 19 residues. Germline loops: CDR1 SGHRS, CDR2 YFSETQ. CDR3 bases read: TGCGCCAGCAGCTTGGGTGCAGGCCAGGGTGGACGAAGGGGCAATGAG. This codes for CASSLGAGQGGRRGNE. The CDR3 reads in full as CASSLGAGQGGRRGNEQFF.

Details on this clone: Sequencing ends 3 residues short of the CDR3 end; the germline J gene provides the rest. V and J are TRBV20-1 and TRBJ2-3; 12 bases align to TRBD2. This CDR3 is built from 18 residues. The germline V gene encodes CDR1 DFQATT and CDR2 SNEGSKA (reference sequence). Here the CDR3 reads CSAFLAGGPYGHQETQYF. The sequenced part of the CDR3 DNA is TGCAGTGCGTTTCTAGCGGGGGGGCCATACGGCCACCAAGAGACG.

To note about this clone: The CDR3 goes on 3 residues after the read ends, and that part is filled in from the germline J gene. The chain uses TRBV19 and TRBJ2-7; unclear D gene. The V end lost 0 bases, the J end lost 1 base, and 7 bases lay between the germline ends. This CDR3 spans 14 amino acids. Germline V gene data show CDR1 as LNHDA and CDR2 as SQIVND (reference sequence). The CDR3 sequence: CASSIELTSYEQYF. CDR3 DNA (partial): TGTGCCAGTAGTATAGAGCTGACATCCTACGAG.

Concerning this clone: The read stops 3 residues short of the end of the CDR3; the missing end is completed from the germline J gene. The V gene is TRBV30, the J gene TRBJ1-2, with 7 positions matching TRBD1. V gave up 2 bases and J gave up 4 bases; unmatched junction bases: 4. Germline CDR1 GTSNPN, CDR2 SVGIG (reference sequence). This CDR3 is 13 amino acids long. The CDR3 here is CAWSQTGFYGYTF. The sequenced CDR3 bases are TGTGCCTGGAGTCAGACAGGGTTCTATGGC.

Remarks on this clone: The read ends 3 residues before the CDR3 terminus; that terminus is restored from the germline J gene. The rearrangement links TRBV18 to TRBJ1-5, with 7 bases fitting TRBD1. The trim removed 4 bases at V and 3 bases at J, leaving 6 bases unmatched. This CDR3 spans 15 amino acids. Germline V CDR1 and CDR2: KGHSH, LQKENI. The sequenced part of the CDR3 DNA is TGTGCCAGCTCACTCGGACAGGTTTACAATCAGCCC. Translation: CASSLGQVYNQP. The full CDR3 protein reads CASSLGQVYNQPQHF.